Following are 28 T cell receptor beta chains from one sample sequenced in a study of T cells after yellow fever vaccination. One entry per CDR3 protein, called by TCRdb with MiXCR from the 5' RACE reads. The repertoire holds 300,000 to 350,000 distinct CDR3 sequences, with around 10% as singletons. Sequences were derived from CD4+ T cells sorted from PBMCs, sampled 45 days after the yellow fever booster vaccination. The receptors come from a man younger than 35 who received the YFV17D yellow fever vaccine.

This chain connects TRBV6-1 to TRBJ1-6; D may be TRBD1 (5 bases). The CDR3 runs 16 residues. The germline V and J ends were trimmed by 7 bases and 0 bases, with 13 bases remaining between them. Germline lookup yields CDR1 MNHNS and CDR2 SASEGT. The CDR3 loop is CASTSGLPSYNSPLHF. The CDR3 region has the DNA TGTGCCAGCACCTCGGGACTCCCCTCCTATAATTCACCCCTCCACTTT.

The V gene is TRBV20-1, the J gene TRBJ2-5; 10 nucleotides line up with TRBD2. CDR3 length: 15 residues. The V and J ends lost 5 bases and 5 bases, in that order; junction bases with no gene match: 11. Germline V gene data show CDR1 as DFQATT and CDR2 as SNEGSKA (reference sequence). The CDR3 bases are TGCAGTGCTGGGCCGAGCGGGGGGGCCGGGGAGACCCAGTACTTC. This translates into CSAGPSGGAGETQYF.

The rearrangement uses TRBV7-6 and TRBJ2-2, with 8 bases identical to TRBD1. The CDR3 covers 16 residues. Germline V gene lookup returns CDR1 SGHVS and CDR2 FNYEAQ. The J segment lost 1 base and the V segment lost 4 bases, leaving 5 bases of the junction unmatched. CDR3 sequence reads: CASSSTGTGNTGELFF. The DNA of the CDR3 is TGTGCCAGCAGCTCTACCGGGACAGGGAACACCGGGGAGCTGTTTTTT.

The CDR3 DNA reads TGTGCCAGCAGTTACCCCTATACGGGCGGGACTGAAGCTTTCTTT. This sequence encodes CASSYPYTGGTEAFF. The chain carries TRBV6-6 and TRBJ1-1, with D hard to call. Trimming stripped 2 bases from V and 5 bases from J, with 15 bases between. Germline CDR1 MNHNY, CDR2 SVGAGI (reference sequence). The CDR3 has 15 residues.

There are many counts of this clonotype. The CDR3 nucleotides are TGTGCCAGCAGCTTAAATGTGGGGAGTGGCTACACCTTC. This gives the protein CASSLNVGSGYTF. The V and J genes are TRBV7-6 and TRBJ1-2; D uncertain. Trimming removed 2 bases at V and 7 bases at J, with 11 bases between. Germline values: CDR1 SGHVS, CDR2 FNYEAQ. This CDR3 comprises 13 residues.

The CDR3 coding sequence is TGTGCCAGCCTAGGTTCCCGGTGGGGACTTAGCAATCAGCCCCAGCATTTT. Amino acid sequence: CASLGSRWGLSNQPQHF. V usage is TRBV28 and J usage is TRBJ1-5; tentative D call: TRBD1 (5 bases). The germline V gene has CDR1 MDHEN and CDR2 SYDVKM. This CDR3 contains 17 residues. V was pared by 8 bases and J by 0 bases, with 20 bases between.

In its sample, this clonotype was seen a few times. The rearrangement uses TRBV2 and TRBJ1-4, with D perhaps TRBD1 (6 bases). Trimming stripped 6 bases from V and 8 bases from J, with 16 bases between. The CDR3 is 14 residues long. CDR1 is SNHLY and CDR2 is FYNNEI in the germline V gene. CDR3 nucleotides: TGTGCCAGCAGGGGGGCTCGCCCTAGGGAAAAACTGTTTTTT. It translates to CASRGARPREKLFF.

The V call is TRBV12-3 or TRBV12-4, the J call TRBJ1-2; D not certain. V lost 8 bases and J 8 bases, leaving 15 bases between the germline ends. The CDR3 has 12 residues. As DNA, the CDR3 is TGTGCCAGCCGACCGGGTCCCCGGGGCTACACCTTC. Protein sequence: CASRPGPRGYTF.

This CDR3 is CASSLASRGPFF. DNA of the CDR3: TGTGCCAGCAGCTTGGCAAGCCGGGGTCCTTTCTTT. The V call is TRBV5-4, the J call TRBJ1-1; D gene unclear. The germline CDR1 and CDR2 sequences are SGHNT and YYREEE (reference sequence). Trimming cost V 0 bases and J 12 bases, with 12 bases left between them. This CDR3 spans 12 amino acids.

This clonotype has just a few counts. The V call is TRBV18, the J call TRBJ2-7; 7 positions match TRBD1. This CDR3 has 14 amino acids. Germline trimming cut 3 bases from V and 5 bases from J; bases unmatched to any gene: 7. The germline CDR1 and CDR2 sequences are KGHSH and LQKENI. The CDR3 sequence: CASSPRQGTDEQYV. DNA of the CDR3: TGTGCCAGCTCACCCCGACAGGGAACGGACGAGCAGTACGTC.

This clonotype has more than one count but fewer than ten. The chain has TRBV18 and TRBJ1-2; perhaps TRBD1 as D (5 bases). The V end lost 1 base, the J end lost 6 bases, and 9 bases lay between the germline ends. The CDR3 is 13 amino acids. Germline lookup yields CDR1 KGHSH and CDR2 LQKENI. CDR3 residues: CASSPLQGDGYTF. The CDR3 region has the DNA TGTGCCAGCTCACCACTCCAAGGGGATGGCTACACCTTC.

This clonotype was found a few times. The chain is built from TRBV28 and TRBJ2-5; D is perhaps TRBD1 or TRBD2 (5 bases each). The CDR3 is made up of 12 amino acids. Trimming removed 10 bases at V and 1 base at J, with 10 bases between. Looked up from germline, CDR1 is MDHEN and CDR2 is SYDVKM. The chain's CDR3 is CATRESQETQYF. The CDR3 DNA reads TGTGCCACCAGGGAGAGCCAAGAGACCCAGTACTTC.

This clonotype was recorded a few times. The chain links TRBV29-1 to TRBJ1-5; D not resolved. The CDR3 is made up of 14 amino acids. Germline lookup yields CDR1 SQVTM and CDR2 ANQGSEA. The V end was cut by 4 bases, the J end by 0 bases, with 10 bases between. CDR3 in amino acids: CSVAGQDSNQPQHF. The DNA for the CDR3 is TGCAGCGTTGCCGGGCAGGATAGCAATCAGCCCCAGCATTTT.

This clonotype showed up just a few times. This sequence joins TRBV4-1 and TRBJ1-2; no firm D call. CDR3 size: 17 residues. Germline V gene lookup returns CDR1 MGHRA and CDR2 YSYEKL. V gave up 1 base and J gave up 5 bases, with 20 bases separating them. The CDR3 protein is CASSQALLWHRDYGYTF. The CDR3 DNA sequence: TGCGCCAGCAGCCAAGCGCTTTTGTGGCACCGGGATTATGGCTACACCTTC.

This clonotype has ten or more counts. The rearrangement links TRBV18 to TRBJ1-5; tentative D call: TRBD1 (6 bases). Germline V gene data show CDR1 as KGHSH and CDR2 as LQKENI. The CDR3 covers 13 residues. Trimming cost V 8 bases and J 4 bases, with 12 bases left between them. CDR3 sequence (DNA): TGTGCCAGCAGTCCGGACAGAAATCAGCCCCAGCATTTT. It is translated as CASSPDRNQPQHF.

The chain combines TRBV24-1 with TRBJ2-3; D is perhaps TRBD1 or TRBD2 (6 bases each). Germline V lookup: CDR1 KGHDR, CDR2 SFDVKD. Trimming removed 4 bases from V and 2 bases from J, with 9 bases in between. The CDR3 has 14 residues. CDR3 DNA: TGTGCCACCAGTGAGGGGGGCTACACAGATACGCAGTATTTT. Translating gives CATSEGGYTDTQYF.

The V call is TRBV11-2, the J call TRBJ1-1; no definite D call. V shed 5 bases and J shed 10 bases, with 14 bases lying between them. In germline, CDR1 is SGHAT, CDR2 FQNNGV. The CDR3 length is 12 residues. The CDR3 loop reads CASSTTSLVAFF. CDR3 coding DNA: TGTGCCAGCAGCACCACCTCCCTAGTAGCTTTCTTT.

This clonotype was found many times. This sequence joins TRBV7-9 and TRBJ1-5; D uncertain. Looked up from germline, CDR1 is SEHNR and CDR2 is FQNEAQ (reference sequence). This CDR3 contains 12 residues. V was cut by 5 bases and J by 2 bases, with 4 bases left in between. CDR3 residues: CASSPGNQPQHF. The CDR3 DNA follows: TGTGCCAGCAGCCCGGGCAATCAGCCCCAGCATTTT.

This clonotype was counted at least ten times. The rearrangement links TRBV12-3 or TRBV12-4 to TRBJ1-5; TRBD1 matches at 7 bases. The CDR3 length is 15 residues. Trimming took 5 bases from V and 2 from J; bases not matched to a gene: 6. CDR3 loop: CASSQGVYGNQPQHF. Written as DNA, the CDR3 is TGTGCCAGCAGTCAGGGGGTTTACGGCAATCAGCCCCAGCATTTT.

This clonotype has a handful of counts. V usage is TRBV20-1 and J usage is TRBJ2-5; 7 nucleotides match TRBD1. With V trimmed by 5 bases and J by 5 bases, 11 bases remained unmatched. Germline-derived CDR1 and CDR2 are DFQATT and SNEGSKA (reference sequence). The CDR3 has 14 residues. The chain's CDR3 is CSAEENRGTETQYF. For the CDR3, the DNA is TGCAGTGCTGAGGAAAACAGGGGCACGGAGACCCAGTACTTC.

This clonotype was counted between two and nine times. V usage is TRBV9 and J usage is TRBJ2-2; D not certain. V lost 3 bases to trimming and J lost 4 bases, with 10 bases between them. The germline CDR1 and CDR2 sequences are SGDLS and YYNGEE. The CDR3 spans 14 residues. CDR3: CASSAAFGTGELFF. DNA of the CDR3: TGTGCCAGCAGCGCCGCTTTTGGCACCGGGGAGCTGTTTTTT.

This clonotype was seen more than once but under ten times. J is TRBJ1-3 and V is TRBV7-3, with D maybe TRBD1 (5 bases). V dropped 2 bases and J dropped 4 bases, with 9 bases sitting between them. The V gene's germline CDR1 is SGHTA and CDR2 FQGTGA. The length of the CDR3 is 14 residues. In DNA, the CDR3 is TGTGCCAGCAGCTTATTGGGGGTGGGAAACACCATATATTTT. It specifies CASSLLGVGNTIYF. The variable domain in full, with the rest retrieved from reference TRBV7-3 and TRBJ1-3, is GAGVSQTPSNKVTEKGKYVELRCDPISGHTALYWYRQSLGQGPEFLIYFQGTGAADDSGLPNDRFFAVRPEGSVSTLKIQRTERGDSAVYLCASSLLGVGNTIYFGEGSWLTVV.

This chain joins TRBV6-5 and TRBJ1-2; 9 nucleotides align to TRBD1. The trim removed 6 bases at V and 6 bases at J, leaving 8 bases unmatched. Germline V gene data show CDR1 as MNHEY and CDR2 as SVGAGI. The CDR3 has 14 residues. CDR3 sequence reads: CASRTGTGTNGYTF. CDR3 bases: TGTGCCAGCAGAACCGGGACAGGGACAAATGGCTACACCTTC.

A few counts support this clonotype. The DNA of the CDR3 is TGCAGTGCCCCGACTAGCGGGGGGGCCTGGGCCGGGGAGCTGTTTTTT. Protein product: CSAPTSGGAWAGELFF. This chain uses TRBV20-1 with TRBJ2-2; 14 bases fit TRBD2. The germline V gene has CDR1 DFQATT and CDR2 SNEGSKA (reference sequence). The trim removed 6 bases at V and 6 bases at J, leaving 9 bases unmatched. The CDR3 is 16 amino acids.

In this sample, this clonotype turned up a few times. This chain joins TRBV5-5 and TRBJ2-4, with 7 bases fitting TRBD2. The CDR3 is made up of 14 amino acids. Germline V gene sequence: CDR1 SGHKS, CDR2 YYEKEE (reference sequence). V trimming: 2 bases; J trimming: 7 bases; junction bases outside the gene matches: 6. The CDR3 reads CASSFLGEGNIQYF. The CDR3, as DNA: TGTGCCAGCAGCTTCTTGGGGGAGGGGAACATTCAGTACTTC.

There are a few counts of this clonotype. This chain's CDR3 is CASSQETGVGLTQHF. The DNA of the CDR3 is TGCGCCAGCAGCCAAGAGACAGGGGTCGGGTTGACCCAGCATTTT. The V and J genes are TRBV4-1 and TRBJ1-5; 8 nucleotides agree with TRBD1. The CDR3 runs 15 residues. Germline CDR1 reads MGHRA; CDR2 reads YSYEKL. V gave up 0 bases and J gave up 11 bases; unmatched junction bases: 9.

This chain uses TRBV20-1 with TRBJ1-2, with 11 positions matching TRBD1. Trimming removed 3 bases from V and 5 bases from J; junction bases left unmatched: 8. This CDR3 has 15 residues. Germline V lookup: CDR1 DFQATT, CDR2 SNEGSKA (reference sequence). CDR3 in DNA: TGCAGTGCTAGTTCCGGGACAGGGGGACGGTATGGCTACACCTTC. Amino acid sequence: CSASSGTGGRYGYTF.

The chain uses TRBV20-1 and TRBJ2-3; D not resolved. The CDR3 is 12 amino acids. Trimming left V 3 bases short and J 4 bases short, with 8 bases between. Germline V gives CDR1 DFQATT, CDR2 SNEGSKA (reference sequence). CDR3 amino acids: CSARPLADTQYF. The CDR3 coding sequence is TGCAGTGCTAGGCCTTTGGCAGATACGCAGTATTTT.